These T cell receptor beta chains were read from a single sample in a study of cytotoxic CD8 clonotypes in ibrutinib-treated CLL. Profiling relied on immunoSEQ multiplex PCR, and the TCRdb table lists in-frame clones only, not all of them. The table records about 130,000 clones, less than 90% of them present only once. This sample comprised PBMCs, obtained after 24 months of ibrutinib treatment. These receptors came from a human donor with chronic lymphocytic leukemia. The CDR3 runs from the conserved cysteine through the conserved F or W. A D gene is named only where the DNA matches it firmly. Only some rows state a clone size, as once, few, many or a class for expanded clones.

abundance,len,v_gene,d_gene,j_gene,CDR3aa,CDR3nt
.,15,TRBV5-4,TRBD2,TRBJ2-3,CASSQGLARADTQYF,TGTGCCAGCAGCCAAGGACTAGCGAGAGCAGATACGCAGTATTTT
.,16,TRBV5-4,TRBD2,TRBJ2-3,CASSRGLAGGSDTQYF,TGTGCCAGCAGCCGGGGACTAGCGGGGGGGTCAGATACGCAGTATTTT
.,17,TRBV2,.,TRBJ1-2,CASSEAGRGPTVYGYTF,TGTGCCAGCAGTGAAGCGGGGCGGGGTCCAACCGTCTATGGCTACACCTTC
.,15,TRBV6-8,TRBD1,TRBJ1-2,CASSYARTGKGGYTF,TGTGCCAGCAGTTACGCCAGGACAGGGAAAGGCGGCTACACCTTC
.,15,TRBV29-1,TRBD1,TRBJ2-7,CSVEARDRGSYEQYF,TGCAGCGTTGAAGCCCGGGACAGGGGTTCCTACGAGCAGTACTTC
.,14,TRBV6-5,TRBD1,TRBJ2-5,CASSYSSRGETQYF,TGTGCCAGCAGTTACTCGAGCAGGGGGGAGACCCAGTACTTC
.,14,TRBV30,.,TRBJ1-1,CAWSAGRMNTEAFF,TGTGCCTGGAGTGCGGGCAGAATGAACACTGAAGCTTTCTTT
.,12,TRBV7-8,.,TRBJ2-5,CASITPPETQYF,TGTGCCAGCATTACACCCCCGGAGACCCAGTACTTC
.,13,TRBV30,.,TRBJ1-3,CALKWDSGNTIYF,TGTGCCCTCAAGTGGGACTCTGGAAACACCATATATTTT
once,15,TRBV7-9,TRBD2,TRBJ2-7,CASSLETSGGGEQYF,TGTGCCAGCAGCTTAGAGACTAGCGGGGGCGGGGAGCAGTACTTC
.,15,TRBV27,.,TRBJ1-4,CASTQAGRTNEKLFF,TGTGCCAGCACCCAGGCGGGGCGGACTAATGAAAAACTGTTTTTT
.,12,TRBV7-2,.,TRBJ2-7,CASSHRGGEQYF,TGTGCCAGCAGCCACCGAGGTGGCGAGCAGTACTTC
.,15,TRBV7-9,TRBD1,TRBJ2-7,CASSPIRTGGYEQYF,TGTGCCAGCAGCCCTATCCGGACAGGGGGCTACGAGCAGTACTTC
.,14,TRBV10-3,.,TRBJ2-2,CAINPAGRSGELFF,TGTGCCATCAACCCGGCAGGGAGGAGTGGGGAGCTGTTTTTT
.,15,TRBV28,TRBD1,TRBJ2-1,CASSSPGQGGDEQFF,TGTGCCAGCAGTTCTCCGGGACAGGGGGGCGATGAGCAGTTCTTC
many,17,TRBV19,.,TRBJ1-4,CASSISYSTSGNEKLFF,TGTGCCAGTAGTATCTCTTATTCCACTTCGGGTAATGAAAAACTGTTTTTT
.,13,TRBV7-3,.,TRBJ2-1,CASSPQGRNEQFF,TGTGCCAGCAGCCCACAGGGACGCAATGAGCAGTTCTTC
.,16,TRBV19,TRBD1,TRBJ1-1,CASSFPPGQGSTEAFF,TGTGCCAGTAGTTTCCCCCCGGGACAGGGGAGCACTGAAGCTTTCTTT
.,15,TRBV10-3,.,TRBJ2-7,CAISESDSFSYEQYF,TGTGCCATCAGTGAGTCGGACTCATTTTCCTACGAGCAGTACTTC
.,16,TRBV27,.,TRBJ1-1,CASSLSGVSMNTEAFF,TGTGCCAGCAGTTTATCGGGCGTTTCCATGAACACTGAAGCTTTCTTT
.,14,TRBV18,TRBD1,TRBJ1-1,CASSPRLQGAEAFF,TGTGCCAGCTCACCACGGTTACAGGGGGCTGAAGCTTTCTTT
.,12,TRBV28,.,TRBJ2-7,CASSLTAYEQYF,TGTGCCAGCAGTTTGACGGCCTACGAGCAGTACTTC
.,14,TRBV30,.,TRBJ2-1,CAWNSLGARNEQFF,TGTGCCTGGAATTCGTTGGGAGCCCGCAATGAGCAGTTCTTC
once,13,TRBV11-3,.,TRBJ2-1,CASSKNRVNEQFF,TGTGCCAGCAGCAAGAACAGGGTCAATGAGCAGTTCTTC
.,13,TRBV6-1,TRBD1,TRBJ1-1,CASRGTGNTEAFF,TGTGCCAGCAGAGGGACAGGGAACACTGAAGCTTTCTTT
.,13,TRBV30,.,TRBJ1-3,CAWTDNSGNTIYF,TGTGCCTGGACTGACAACTCTGGAAACACCATATATTTT
.,13,TRBV10-3,TRBD1,TRBJ2-1,CAYGTGENNEQFF,TGTGCCTACGGGACAGGGGAGAACAATGAGCAGTTCTTC
.,15,TRBV7-2,.,TRBJ1-2,CASSLVGVTNYGYTF,TGTGCCAGCAGCTTAGTCGGGGTCACTAACTATGGCTACACCTTC
.,14,TRBV7-9,.,TRBJ2-5,CASSHRVSQETQYF,TGTGCCAGCAGCCACAGGGTTTCGCAAGAGACCCAGTACTTC
.,15,TRBV6-5,TRBD1,TRBJ1-1,CASSYAKSPGTAGYF,TGTGCCAGCAGTTACGCGAAATCTCCCGGGACAGCGGGGTACTTT
.,16,TRBV9,TRBD1,TRBJ2-1,CASSARPGQGANEQFF,TGTGCCAGCAGCGCCCGACCGGGACAGGGGGCAAATGAGCAGTTCTTC
.,15,TRBV25-1,TRBD1,TRBJ1-4,CASSPDRGPNEKLFF,TGTGCCAGCAGCCCAGACAGGGGACCGAATGAAAAACTGTTTTTT
once,18,TRBV11-2,TRBD1,TRBJ1-5,CASSVRNGQGVGNQPQHF,TGTGCCAGCAGCGTCCGAAACGGACAGGGGGTGGGAAATCAGCCCCAGCATTTT
.,12,TRBV21-1,.,TRBJ1-2,CASRGQRYGYTF,TGTGCCAGCAGGGGACAAAGGTATGGCTACACCTTC
.,16,TRBV28,TRBD1,TRBJ2-7,CASSSPLSRGFYEQYF,TGTGCCAGCAGTTCCCCCCTGAGCAGGGGGTTCTACGAGCAGTACTTC
.,15,TRBV27,.,TRBJ1-5,CASSFQGKGTQPQHF,TGTGCCAGCAGTTTTCAGGGAAAGGGGACTCAGCCCCAGCATTTT
.,15,TRBV28,TRBD1,TRBJ1-6,CASSGTGFERSPLHF,TGTGCCAGCAGTGGGACAGGGTTTGAAAGGTCACCCCTCCACTTT
.,13,TRBV4-3,TRBD2,TRBJ2-5,CASSQLAGETQYF,TGCGCCAGCAGCCAACTAGCGGGGGAGACCCAGTACTTC
.,17,TRBV7-2,.,TRBJ2-7,CASSLRLGVLVSYEQYF,TGTGCCAGCAGCTTAAGGCTGGGGGTACTAGTATCCTACGAGCAGTACTTC
.,16,TRBV2,.,TRBJ2-1,CASSELADEWYNEQFF,TGTGCCAGCAGTGAACTGGCCGATGAGTGGTACAATGAGCAGTTCTTC
few,14,TRBV2,TRBD2,TRBJ2-2,CASRLAGANGELFF,TGTGCCAGCAGACTAGCGGGGGCTAACGGGGAGCTGTTTTTT
.,14,TRBV7-2,.,TRBJ2-7,CASSSRDVTYEQYF,TGTGCCAGCAGCTCCCGGGACGTTACCTACGAGCAGTACTTC
.,14,TRBV10-2,TRBD2,TRBJ2-1,CASKTSGDYNEQFF,TGCGCCAGCAAGACTAGCGGGGACTACAATGAGCAGTTCTTC
once,15,TRBV28,.,TRBJ2-7,CASSFYQGPLYEQYF,TGTGCCAGCAGTTTTTATCAGGGGCCCCTCTACGAGCAGTACTTC
few,17,TRBV7-2,TRBD1,TRBJ1-2,CASSLDATGVLVYGYTF,TGTGCCAGCAGCTTAGACGCGACAGGGGTCCTAGTTTATGGCTACACCTTC